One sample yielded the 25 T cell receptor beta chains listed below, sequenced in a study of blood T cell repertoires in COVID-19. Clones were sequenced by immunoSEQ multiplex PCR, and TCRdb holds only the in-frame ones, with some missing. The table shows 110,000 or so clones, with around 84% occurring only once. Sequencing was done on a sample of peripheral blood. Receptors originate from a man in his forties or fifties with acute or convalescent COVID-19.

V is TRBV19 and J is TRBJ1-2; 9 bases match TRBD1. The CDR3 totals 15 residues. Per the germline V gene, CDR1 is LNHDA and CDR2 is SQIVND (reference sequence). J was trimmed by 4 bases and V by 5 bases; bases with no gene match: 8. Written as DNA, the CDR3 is TGTGCCAGTAGTGTAGGGACAGGGATTGGCTATGGCTACACCTTC. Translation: CASSVGTGIGYGYTF. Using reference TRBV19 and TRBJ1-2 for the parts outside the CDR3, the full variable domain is DGGITQSPKYLFRKEGQNVTLSCEQNLNHDAMYWYRQDPGQGLRLIYYSQIVNDFQKGDIAEGYSVSREKKESFPLTVTSAQKNPTAFYLCASSVGTGIGYGYTFGSGTRLTVV.

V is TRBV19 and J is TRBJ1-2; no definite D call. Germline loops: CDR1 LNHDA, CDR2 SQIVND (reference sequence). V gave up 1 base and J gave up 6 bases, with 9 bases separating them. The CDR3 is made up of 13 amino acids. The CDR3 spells CASSIAPGHGYTF. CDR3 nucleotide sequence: TGTGCCAGTAGTATAGCCCCTGGCCATGGCTACACCTTC.

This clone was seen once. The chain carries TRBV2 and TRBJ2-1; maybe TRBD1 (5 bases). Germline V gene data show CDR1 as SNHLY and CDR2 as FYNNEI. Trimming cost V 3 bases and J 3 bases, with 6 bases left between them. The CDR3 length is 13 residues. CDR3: CASSDDSYNEQFF. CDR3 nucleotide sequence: TGTGCCAGCAGTGACGACAGCTACAATGAGCAGTTCTTC.

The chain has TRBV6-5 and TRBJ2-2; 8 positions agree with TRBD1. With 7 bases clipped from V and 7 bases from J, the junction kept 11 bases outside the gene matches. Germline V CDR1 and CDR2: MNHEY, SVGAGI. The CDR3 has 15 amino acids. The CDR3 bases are TGTGCCAGCATCCTAGGACAGGGTAACGACGGGGAGCTGTTTTTT. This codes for CASILGQGNDGELFF.

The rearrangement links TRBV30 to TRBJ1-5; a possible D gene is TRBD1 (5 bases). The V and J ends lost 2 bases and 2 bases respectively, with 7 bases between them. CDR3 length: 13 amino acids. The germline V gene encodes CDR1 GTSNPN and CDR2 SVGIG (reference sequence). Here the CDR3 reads CAWSTGGNQPQHF. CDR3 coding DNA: TGTGCCTGGAGTACGGGGGGCAATCAGCCCCAGCATTTT.

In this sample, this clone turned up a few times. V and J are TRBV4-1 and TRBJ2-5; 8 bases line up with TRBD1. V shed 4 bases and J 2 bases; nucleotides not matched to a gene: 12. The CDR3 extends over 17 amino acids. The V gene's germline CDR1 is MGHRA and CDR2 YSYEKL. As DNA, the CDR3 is TGCGCCAGCAGCCGATCCGGGACAGGCGGGATACAAGAGACCCAGTACTTC. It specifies CASSRSGTGGIQETQYF.

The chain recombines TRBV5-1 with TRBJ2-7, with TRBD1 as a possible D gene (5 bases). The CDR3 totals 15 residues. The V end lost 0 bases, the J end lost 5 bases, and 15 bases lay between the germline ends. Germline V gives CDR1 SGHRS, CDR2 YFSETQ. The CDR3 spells CASSLEIQDINEQYF. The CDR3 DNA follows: TGCGCCAGCAGCTTGGAAATACAGGATATCAACGAGCAGTACTTC.

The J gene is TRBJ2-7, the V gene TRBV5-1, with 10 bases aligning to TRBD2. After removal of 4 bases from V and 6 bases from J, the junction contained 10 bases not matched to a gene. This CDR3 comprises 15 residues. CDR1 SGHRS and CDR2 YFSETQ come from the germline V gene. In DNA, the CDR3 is TGCGCCAGCAGCGGCTTAAGCGGGGGGGTATCCGAGCAGTACTTC. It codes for CASSGLSGGVSEQYF.

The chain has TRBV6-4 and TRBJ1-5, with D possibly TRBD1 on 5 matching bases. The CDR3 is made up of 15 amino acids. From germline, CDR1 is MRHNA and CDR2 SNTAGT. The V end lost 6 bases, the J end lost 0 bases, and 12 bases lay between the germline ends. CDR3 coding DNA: TGTGCCAGCAGAGACCAGGGCAATAGCAATCAGCCCCAGCATTTT. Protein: CASRDQGNSNQPQHF.

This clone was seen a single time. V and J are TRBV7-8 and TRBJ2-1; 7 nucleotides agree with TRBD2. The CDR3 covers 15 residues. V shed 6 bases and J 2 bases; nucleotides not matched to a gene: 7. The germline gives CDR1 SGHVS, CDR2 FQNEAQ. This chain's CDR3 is CASSLGLPTYNEQFF. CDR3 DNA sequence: TGTGCCAGCAGTTTGGGACTACCAACCTACAATGAGCAGTTCTTC.

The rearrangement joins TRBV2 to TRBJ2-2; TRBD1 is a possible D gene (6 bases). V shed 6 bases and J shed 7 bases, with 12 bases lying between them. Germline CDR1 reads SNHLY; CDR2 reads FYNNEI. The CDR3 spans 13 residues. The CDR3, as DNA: TGTGCCAGCAGCTCCAGGGGTGTCGGGGAGCTGTTTTTT. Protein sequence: CASSSRGVGELFF.

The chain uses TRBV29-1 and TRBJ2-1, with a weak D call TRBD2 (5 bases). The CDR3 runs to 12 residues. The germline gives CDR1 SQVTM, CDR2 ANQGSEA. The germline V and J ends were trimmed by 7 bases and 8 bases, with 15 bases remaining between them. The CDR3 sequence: CSANRGSDEQFF. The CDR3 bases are TGCAGCGCTAACAGAGGTAGCGATGAGCAGTTCTTC.

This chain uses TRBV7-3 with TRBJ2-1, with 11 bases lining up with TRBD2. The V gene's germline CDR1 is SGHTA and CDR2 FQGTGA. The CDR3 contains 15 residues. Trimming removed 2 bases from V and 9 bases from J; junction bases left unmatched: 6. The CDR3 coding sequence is TGTGCCAGCAGCTTAGGGCTAGCGGGGGGAGGTGAGCAGTTCTTC. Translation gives CASSLGLAGGGEQFF.

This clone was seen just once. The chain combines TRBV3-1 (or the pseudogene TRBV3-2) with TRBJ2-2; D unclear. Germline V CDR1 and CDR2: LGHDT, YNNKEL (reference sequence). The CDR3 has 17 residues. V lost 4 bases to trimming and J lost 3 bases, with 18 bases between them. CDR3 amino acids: CASSPPDTPVHTGELFF. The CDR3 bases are TGTGCCAGCAGCCCCCCAGACACCCCAGTTCACACCGGGGAGCTGTTTTTT.

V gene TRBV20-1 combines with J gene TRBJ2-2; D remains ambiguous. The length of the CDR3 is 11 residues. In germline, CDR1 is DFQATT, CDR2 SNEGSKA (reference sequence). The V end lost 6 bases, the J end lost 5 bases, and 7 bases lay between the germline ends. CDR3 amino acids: CSALRTGELFF. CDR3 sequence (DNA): TGCAGTGCCCTCAGGACCGGGGAGCTGTTTTTT.

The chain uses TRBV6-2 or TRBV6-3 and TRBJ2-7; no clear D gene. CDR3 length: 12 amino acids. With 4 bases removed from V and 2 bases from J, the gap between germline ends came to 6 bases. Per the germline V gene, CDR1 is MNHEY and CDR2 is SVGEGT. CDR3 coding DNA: TGTGCCAGCAGTTCCACTGCCTACGAGCAGTACTTC. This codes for CASSSTAYEQYF.

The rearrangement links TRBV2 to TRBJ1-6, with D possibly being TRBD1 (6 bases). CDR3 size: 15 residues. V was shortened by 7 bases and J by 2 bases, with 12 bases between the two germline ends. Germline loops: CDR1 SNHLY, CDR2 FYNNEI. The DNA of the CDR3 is TGTGCCAGCAACACACAGGGAGCCTATAATTCACCCCTCCACTTT. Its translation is CASNTQGAYNSPLHF.

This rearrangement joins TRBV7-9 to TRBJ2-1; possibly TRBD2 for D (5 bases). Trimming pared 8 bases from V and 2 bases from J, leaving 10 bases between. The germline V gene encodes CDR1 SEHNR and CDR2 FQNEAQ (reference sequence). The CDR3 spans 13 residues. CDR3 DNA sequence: TGTGCCAGCGGACTGGGAGCCTACAATGAGCAGTTCTTC. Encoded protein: CASGLGAYNEQFF.

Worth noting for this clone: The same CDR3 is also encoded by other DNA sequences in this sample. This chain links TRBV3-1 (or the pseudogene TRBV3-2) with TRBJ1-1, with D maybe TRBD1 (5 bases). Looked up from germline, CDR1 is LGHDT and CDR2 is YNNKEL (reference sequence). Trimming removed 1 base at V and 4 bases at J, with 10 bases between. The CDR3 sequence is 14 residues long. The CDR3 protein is CASSQGQGFTEAFF. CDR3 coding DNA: TGTGCCAGCAGCCAAGGGCAGGGCTTCACTGAAGCTTTCTTT.

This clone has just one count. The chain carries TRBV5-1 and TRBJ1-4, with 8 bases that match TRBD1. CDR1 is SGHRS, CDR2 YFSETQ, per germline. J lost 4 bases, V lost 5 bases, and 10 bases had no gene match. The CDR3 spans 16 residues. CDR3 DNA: TGCGCCAGCAGTTCGTTAGGACAGGGTCTTAATGAAAAACTGTTTTTT. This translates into CASSSLGQGLNEKLFF.

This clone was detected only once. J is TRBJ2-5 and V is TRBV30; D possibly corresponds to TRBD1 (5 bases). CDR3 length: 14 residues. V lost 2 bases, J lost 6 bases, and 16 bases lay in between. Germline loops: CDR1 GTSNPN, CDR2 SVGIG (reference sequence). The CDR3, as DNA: TGTGCCTGGAGTCGCGACAGTGGGGTACAGACCCAGTACTTC. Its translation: CAWSRDSGVQTQYF.

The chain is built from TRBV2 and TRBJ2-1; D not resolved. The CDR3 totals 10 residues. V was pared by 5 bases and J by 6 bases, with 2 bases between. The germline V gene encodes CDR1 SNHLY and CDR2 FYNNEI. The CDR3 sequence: CASSLNEQFF. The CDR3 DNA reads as TGTGCCAGCAGTCTCAATGAGCAGTTCTTC.

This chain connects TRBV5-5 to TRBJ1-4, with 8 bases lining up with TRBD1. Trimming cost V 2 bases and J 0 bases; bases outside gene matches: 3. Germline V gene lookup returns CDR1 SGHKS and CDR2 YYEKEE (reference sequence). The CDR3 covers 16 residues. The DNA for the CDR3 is TGTGCCAGCAGCTTTCAGGGGGCGGCAACTAATGAAAAACTGTTTTTT. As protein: CASSFQGAATNEKLFF. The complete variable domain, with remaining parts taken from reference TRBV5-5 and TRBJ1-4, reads DAGVTQSPTHLIKTRGQQVTLRCSPISGHKSVSWYQQVLGQGPQFIFQYYEKEERGRGNFPDRFSARQFPNYSSELNVNALLLGDSALYLCASSFQGAATNEKLFFGSGTQLSVL.

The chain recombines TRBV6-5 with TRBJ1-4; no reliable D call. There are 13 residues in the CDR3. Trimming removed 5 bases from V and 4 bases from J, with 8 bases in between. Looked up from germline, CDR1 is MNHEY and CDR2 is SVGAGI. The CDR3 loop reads CASSPGINEKLFF. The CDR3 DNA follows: TGTGCCAGCAGTCCGGGAATTAATGAAAAACTGTTTTTT.

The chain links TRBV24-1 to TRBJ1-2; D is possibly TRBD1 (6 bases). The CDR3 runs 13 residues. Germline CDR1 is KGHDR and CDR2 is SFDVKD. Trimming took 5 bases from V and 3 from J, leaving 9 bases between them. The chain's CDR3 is CATSAAGDYGYTF. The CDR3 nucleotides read TGTGCCACCAGTGCCGCAGGGGACTATGGCTACACCTTC.